This T cell receptor (beta chain) was sequenced for a study of shared clonotypes between healthy human individuals. Study overall: Used for every donor were three CD4 naive, three CD4 memory, two CD8 naive and one CD8 memory plate.

The assay was immunoSEQ multiplex PCR, and TCRdb's table has in-frame clones only and misses some. Of under 1 million clones listed, 96% are singletons. Whole-study findings and limits: Generation probabilities of non-shared clonotypes were lower (relative to those shared by all four donors).

V was trimmed by 1 base and J by 3 bases, leaving 10 bases between them. There are 15 residues in the CDR3. CDR1 and CDR2 from the germline V gene are MNHNY and SVGAGI (reference sequence). Positively selected for CCR7, the CD45RO-negative cells used as naive CD8 cells excluded terminally differentiated effector memory CD45RA+ cells. On this clone itself: Its antigen is unidentified.

The clonotype originates from a man aged 25 to 40 in good health. V and J are TRBV6-6 and TRBJ2-1; D is undetermined. The material sequenced was naive CD8+ T cells sorted from blood. This CDR3 is CASSYYQARYNEQFF. CDR3 DNA sequence: TGTGCCAGCAGTTACTATCAGGCGCGCTACAATGAGCAGTTCTTC.